A selection of T cell receptor beta chains follows, all from one sample in a study of CD8 T cells in ankylosing spondylitis. MiXCR, run by TCRdb on the 5' RACE reads, gives a single entry per CDR3 protein. This sample has some 350,000 distinct CDR3 sequences, with roughly 15% found just once. Sequenced sample: blood, either unsorted or a sorted T cell fraction (not recorded which). The source of these receptors is a male donor with ankylosing spondylitis or in good health (not recorded which). The CDR3 runs from the conserved cysteine through the conserved F or W. D genes are given only for firm matches. Size is stated for part of the rows, as once, few or many counts, or as a class when the clone is expanded.

CDR3: CAWRDGQLIYNEQFF
DNA: TGTGCCTGGAGGGACGGACAGTTGATTTACAATGAGCAGTTCTTC
V: TRBV30
size: few
D: NA
J: TRBJ2-1

CDR3: CASSANEGGYSNQPQHF
DNA: TGCGCCAGCAGTGCCAACGAGGGGGGTTATAGCAATCAGCCCCAGCATTTT
V: TRBV10-2
size: few
D: NA
J: TRBJ1-5

CDR3: CASRNPGTGGTGELFF
DNA: TGTGCCAGCAGAAACCCCGGGACAGGGGGAACCGGGGAGCTGTTTTTT
V: TRBV27
size: NA
D: TRBD1
J: TRBJ2-2

CDR3: CASSLGGLPYEQYF
DNA: TGTGCCAGCAGTTTAGGAGGACTTCCCTACGAGCAGTACTTC
V: TRBV12-3/TRBV12-4
size: few
D: NA
J: TRBJ2-7

CDR3: CASSPSVNQHEQFF
DNA: TGTGCCAGCAGCCCTTCAGTGAACCAGCATGAGCAGTTCTTC
V: TRBV3-1
size: NA
D: NA
J: TRBJ2-1

CDR3: CASSDGNSYEQYF
DNA: TGTGCCAGCAGCGACGGGAACTCCTACGAGCAGTACTTC
V: TRBV5-6
size: NA
D: NA
J: TRBJ2-7

CDR3: CASSYSKGAAYEQYF
DNA: TGTGCCAGCAGTTACTCGAAAGGCGCAGCCTACGAGCAGTACTTC
V: TRBV6-5
size: NA
D: NA
J: TRBJ2-7

CDR3: CASDLGAGGENGYTF
DNA: TGCGCCAGCGACCTCGGGGCAGGGGGCGAGAATGGCTACACCTTC
V: TRBV5-1
size: once
D: TRBD1
J: TRBJ1-2

CDR3: CASSQGKGGYTF
DNA: TGTGCCAGCAGCCAGGGTAAGGGAGGCTACACCTTC
V: TRBV3-1
size: NA
D: NA
J: TRBJ1-2

CDR3: CASRGQASYEQYF
DNA: TGTGCCAGCAGAGGACAGGCGAGCTACGAGCAGTACTTC
V: TRBV25-1
size: NA
D: TRBD1
J: TRBJ2-7

CDR3: CATMGGTRAYNEQFF
DNA: TGTGCCACCATGGGCGGAACACGGGCATACAATGAGCAGTTCTTC
V: TRBV12-3/TRBV12-4
size: NA
D: NA
J: TRBJ2-1

CDR3: CSATTGTGGSPYSGNTIYF
DNA: TGCAGCGCAACAACCGGGACAGGGGGCTCCCCATACTCTGGAAACACCATATATTTT
V: TRBV29-1
size: NA
D: TRBD1
J: TRBJ1-3

CDR3: CASSSFSGEQPQHF
DNA: TGTGCCAGCAGCTCCTTTAGTGGTGAACAGCCCCAGCATTTT
V: TRBV7-9
size: NA
D: NA
J: TRBJ1-5

CDR3: CASSVDRTGANVLTF
DNA: TGCGCCAGCAGCGTCGACAGGACTGGGGCCAACGTCCTGACTTTC
V: TRBV5-1
size: few
D: NA
J: TRBJ2-6

CDR3: CASSAATQAPYEQYF
DNA: TGTGCCAGCAGCGCCGCCACCCAAGCTCCCTACGAGCAGTACTTC
V: TRBV6-1
size: few
D: NA
J: TRBJ2-7

CDR3: CASSPLWNEQFF
DNA: TGTGCCAGCAGTCCCCTATGGAATGAGCAGTTCTTC
V: TRBV12-3/TRBV12-4
size: NA
D: NA
J: TRBJ2-1

CDR3: CASSIPDTGELFF
DNA: TGTGCCAGCAGCATCCCTGACACCGGGGAGCTGTTTTTT
V: TRBV11-2
size: NA
D: NA
J: TRBJ2-2

CDR3: CSVSEVAGVQETQYF
DNA: TGCAGCGTTTCAGAAGTAGCGGGAGTACAAGAGACCCAGTACTTC
V: TRBV29-1
size: few
D: TRBD2
J: TRBJ2-5

CDR3: CASSQAPGTNEKLFF
DNA: TGCGCCAGCAGCCAAGCCCCGGGGACTAATGAAAAACTGTTTTTT
V: TRBV5-1
size: NA
D: NA
J: TRBJ1-4

CDR3: CASSRGTVQETQYF
DNA: TGTGCCAGCAGTCGTGGGACGGTCCAAGAGACCCAGTACTTC
V: TRBV6-2/TRBV6-3
size: NA
D: NA
J: TRBJ2-5

CDR3: CASSQRGATNEKLFF
DNA: TGCGCCAGCAGCCAGCGGGGAGCAACTAATGAAAAACTGTTTTTT
V: TRBV4-1
size: many
D: NA
J: TRBJ1-4

CDR3: CASSRLIMTDTQYF
DNA: TGTGCCAGCAGTCGCCTTATAATGACAGATACGCAGTATTTT
V: TRBV6-1
size: NA
D: NA
J: TRBJ2-3

CDR3: CASSWDRGGTGELFF
DNA: TGTGCCAGCAGCTGGGACAGGGGTGGTACCGGGGAGCTGTTTTTT
V: TRBV11-2
size: few
D: TRBD1
J: TRBJ2-2

CDR3: CASRLSGAYTQYF
DNA: TGTGCCAGCAGACTAAGCGGGGCATATACGCAGTATTTT
V: TRBV11-2
size: NA
D: TRBD2
J: TRBJ2-3

CDR3: CASSLVQALGYTF
DNA: TGCGCCAGCAGCTTGGTACAGGCTCTTGGCTACACCTTC
V: TRBV5-1
size: NA
D: NA
J: TRBJ1-2

CDR3: CASSLRTGGAVMTEAFF
DNA: TGTGCCAGCAGCCTCCGGACAGGGGGTGCTGTCATGACTGAAGCTTTCTTT
V: TRBV7-8
size: few
D: TRBD1
J: TRBJ1-1

CDR3: CASLQTGGSYNEQFF
DNA: TGTGCCAGCCTACAGACAGGGGGCTCCTACAATGAGCAGTTCTTC
V: TRBV14
size: many
D: TRBD1
J: TRBJ2-1

CDR3: CASSDGGQGNTEAFF
DNA: TGCGCCAGCAGCGACGGGGGACAGGGGAACACTGAAGCTTTCTTT
V: TRBV5-1
size: few
D: TRBD1
J: TRBJ1-1

CDR3: CATSSDLGLAVNIQYF
DNA: TGTGCCACCAGCAGCGACCTGGGACTAGCGGTAAACATTCAGTACTTC
V: TRBV15
size: NA
D: TRBD2
J: TRBJ2-4

CDR3: CSAGTGGFNQPQHF
DNA: TGCAGCGCCGGGACAGGGGGCTTTAATCAGCCCCAGCATTTT
V: TRBV29-1
size: many
D: TRBD1
J: TRBJ1-5

CDR3: CASSDDRTPNTEAFF
DNA: TGCGCCAGCAGCGATGACAGGACCCCGAACACTGAAGCTTTCTTT
V: TRBV5-1
size: NA
D: NA
J: TRBJ1-1

CDR3: CAISPRGQTEAFF
DNA: TGTGCCATCAGCCCCAGGGGGCAAACTGAAGCTTTCTTT
V: TRBV10-3
size: NA
D: TRBD1
J: TRBJ1-1

CDR3: CASSQSTGNEQFF
DNA: TGTGCCAGCAGCCAATCGACAGGGAATGAGCAGTTCTTC
V: TRBV3-1
size: NA
D: TRBD1
J: TRBJ2-1